The 32 T cell receptor beta chains below were found in one sample sequenced in a study of shared clonotypes between healthy human individuals. The data were produced by immunoSEQ multiplex PCR, yet TCRdb's version contains in-frame clones alone and is incomplete. The data hold about 580,000 clones, with 98% observed a single time. Selected positively for CCR7 and CD45RO-negative, naive CD8 cells excluded terminally differentiated effector memory CD45RA+ cells. The sample consisted of naive CD8+ T cells sorted from blood. The receptors stem from a man aged 30 to 45 in good health.

This sequence joins TRBV4-1 and TRBJ2-7, with 9 bases aligning to TRBD2. CDR1 MGHRA and CDR2 YSYEKL come from the germline V gene. Losses at the gene ends were 2 bases for V and 5 bases for J; bases not matched to a gene: 4. The length of the CDR3 is 14 residues. CDR3 nucleotide sequence: TGCGCCAGCAGCCAACGGACTAGCGTCGACGAGCAGTACTTC. As protein: CASSQRTSVDEQYF.

V usage is TRBV28 and J usage is TRBJ2-1, with TRBD1 as a possible D gene (6 bases). This CDR3 comprises 15 residues. Trimming removed 3 bases from V and 7 bases from J, with 16 bases in between. Looked up from germline, CDR1 is MDHEN and CDR2 is SYDVKM. The CDR3 DNA follows: TGTGCCAGCAGTTTCCCCCGGACAGAGCCTAATGAGCAGTTCTTC. Its translation: CASSFPRTEPNEQFF.

The chain links TRBV7-6 to TRBJ1-1; a weak D match, TRBD1 (5 bases). The CDR3 loop spans 13 amino acids. Germline CDR1 reads SGHVS; CDR2 reads FNYEAQ. V was cut by 2 bases and J by 4 bases, with 8 bases left in between. The CDR3 DNA follows: TGTGCCAGCAGCTTATCAGGGAGCACTGAAGCTTTCTTT. Its translation is CASSLSGSTEAFF.

The CDR3 reads CSGRGLASEQFF. The CDR3 DNA follows: TGCAGCGGCCGAGGACTAGCTTCTGAGCAGTTCTTC. The gene calls are TRBV29-1 and TRBJ2-1; TRBD2 matches 8 bases. The CDR3 runs to 12 residues. Germline CDR1 reads SQVTM; CDR2 reads ANQGSEA. The V segment lost 7 bases and the J segment 9 bases; nucleotides outside the gene matches: 8.

This clone was recorded only once. This chain links TRBV15 with TRBJ2-3; no firm D call. CDR1 is LNHNV, CDR2 YYDKDF, per germline (reference sequence). This CDR3 comprises 16 residues. V lost 0 bases and J lost 6, with 16 bases in between. The CDR3 reads CATSRDERLSSDTQYF. CDR3 nucleotide sequence: TGTGCCACCAGCAGAGATGAGAGACTTTCAAGTGATACGCAGTATTTT.

V is TRBV15 and J is TRBJ2-1, with a tentative D call TRBD1 (5 bases). The CDR3 spans 12 residues. The germline V and J ends were trimmed by 1 base and 7 bases, with 5 bases remaining between them. Per the germline V gene, CDR1 is LNHNV and CDR2 is YYDKDF (reference sequence). CDR3 region: CATSRAGNEQFF. CDR3 nucleotide sequence: TGTGCCACCAGCAGAGCAGGGAATGAGCAGTTCTTC. Combining the CDR3 with reference TRBV15 and TRBJ2-1 gives the whole variable domain DAMVIQNPRYQVTQFGKPVTLSCSQTLNHNVMYWYQQKSSQAPKLLFHYYDKDFNNEADTPDNFQSRRPNTSFCFLDIRSPGLGDTAMYLCATSRAGNEQFFGPGTRLTVL.

The V call is TRBV28, the J call TRBJ2-3; TRBD2 matches 11 bases. Germline-derived CDR1 and CDR2 are MDHEN and SYDVKM. The CDR3 loop spans 16 amino acids. The J segment lost 1 base and the V segment lost 6 bases, leaving 6 bases of the junction unmatched. The CDR3 protein is CASSHELAGGTDTQYF. The CDR3 nucleotides are TGTGCCAGCAGCCACGAACTAGCGGGAGGCACAGATACGCAGTATTTT.

This clone was detected only once. CDR3 nucleotides: TGTGCCAGCAGTTACGGAGCCGATTCGCAGTATTTT. This sequence encodes CASSYGADSQYF. The J gene is TRBJ2-3, the V gene TRBV6-5; D unclear. V dropped 2 bases and J dropped 10 bases, with 10 bases sitting between them. This CDR3 has 12 residues. Germline V gene data show CDR1 as MNHEY and CDR2 as SVGAGI.

This clone was detected only once. The genes are TRBV5-1 and TRBJ2-1; no definite D call. The CDR3 has 13 amino acids. Between the trimmed V and J ends, which lost 4 bases and 4 bases, there was a span of 9 bases. Germline CDR1 reads SGHRS; CDR2 reads YFSETQ. The chain's CDR3 is CASSLGSYNEQFF. CDR3 nucleotide sequence: TGCGCCAGCAGCCTTGGGTCTTACAATGAGCAGTTCTTC.

J is TRBJ2-7 and V is TRBV5-5; TRBD1 matches 8 bases. The V gene's germline CDR1 is SGHKS and CDR2 YYEKEE (reference sequence). The ends lost 0 bases at V and 3 bases at J; junction bases unmatched: 2. The CDR3 has 14 amino acids. In DNA form, the CDR3 reads TGTGCCAGCAGCTTGGTACAGGGGGTCTACGAGCAGTACTTC. Its protein product is CASSLVQGVYEQYF.

The V call is TRBV11-2, the J call TRBJ2-3; 8 bases are shared with TRBD1. There are 16 residues in the CDR3. J lost 5 bases, V lost 1 base, and 8 bases had no gene match. Germline loops: CDR1 SGHAT, CDR2 FQNNGV. The CDR3 coding sequence is TGTGCCAGCAGCTTAGGCCCAGGGGGCGCGGGAGATACGCAGTATTTT. Its translation: CASSLGPGGAGDTQYF.

This chain links TRBV6-1 with TRBJ2-1; D gene uncertain. The CDR3 runs to 15 residues. V lost 4 bases to trimming and J lost 6 bases, with 16 bases between them. In germline, CDR1 is MNHNS, CDR2 SASEGT. CDR3 DNA: TGTGCCAGCAGTGTTACGTCCCTGGGTCGCAATGAGCAGTTCTTC. This gives the protein CASSVTSLGRNEQFF.

Turning to this clone: The identical CDR3 is also encoded by other nucleotide sequences in the sample. DNA for the CDR3: TGTGCCAGCAGCTTAGGGGGGCCTTATAGCAATCAGCCCCAGCATTTT. Its protein product is CASSLGGPYSNQPQHF. The V gene is TRBV7-8, the J gene TRBJ1-5, with D possibly TRBD1 on 6 matching bases. Trimming removed 1 base at V and 0 bases at J, with 10 bases between. Germline loops: CDR1 SGHVS, CDR2 FQNEAQ. This CDR3 contains 16 residues.

This chain links TRBV10-3 with TRBJ2-1, with 12 positions matching TRBD2. The germline CDR1 and CDR2 sequences are ENHRY and SYGVKD. V was clipped by 2 bases and J by 7 bases; unmatched bases: 6. There are 16 residues in the CDR3. CDR3 region: CAISEASSGRANEQFF. As DNA, the CDR3 is TGTGCCATCAGTGAGGCCTCTAGCGGGAGGGCTAATGAGCAGTTCTTC.

J is TRBJ2-3 and V is TRBV4-2, with TRBD2 matching 9 bases. The junction had 21 bases not matched to a gene; V was cut back by 3 bases and J by 2 bases. CDR1 is LGHNA and CDR2 is YNFKEQ in the germline V gene. This CDR3 is built from 21 residues. The CDR3, as DNA: TGTGCCAGCAGCCAGATCCCCGGGGGCCTGGGCGCTAGCGGGGCCACAGATACGCAGTATTTT. Translating it yields CASSQIPGGLGASGATDTQYF.

Comments on this clone: Other DNA sequences in this sample translate to the same CDR3. This chain links TRBV2 with TRBJ2-7; 7 positions match TRBD2. Trimming took 7 bases from V and 4 from J; bases not matched to a gene: 4. The CDR3 contains 12 residues. CDR1 is SNHLY, CDR2 FYNNEI, per germline. The CDR3 DNA reads as TGTGCCAGCACCGGGGGGAGGTACGAGCAGTACTTC. Protein product: CASTGGRYEQYF.

This clone was seen a single time. The V call is TRBV9, the J call TRBJ2-1; no clear D gene. Deletions cut 0 bases from V and 2 bases from J, with 18 bases between. In germline, CDR1 is SGDLS, CDR2 YYNGEE. There are 18 residues in the CDR3. Written as DNA, the CDR3 is TGTGCCAGCAGCGTAGGGTTAAGGACCCAGAGCCCCTACAATGAGCAGTTCTTC. Amino acid sequence: CASSVGLRTQSPYNEQFF.

V gene TRBV30 combines with J gene TRBJ2-7; possibly TRBD1 or TRBD2 for D (5 bases each). Germline V gene data show CDR1 as GTSNPN and CDR2 as SVGIG (reference sequence). CDR3 length: 14 amino acids. V gave up 0 bases and J gave up 5 bases, with 14 bases separating them. The CDR3 spells CAWSVGVGDHEQYF. DNA of the CDR3: TGTGCCTGGAGTGTGGGGGTAGGGGATCACGAGCAGTACTTC.

J is TRBJ2-3 and V is TRBV29-1, with unresolved D. The CDR3 loop spans 10 amino acids. With 5 bases removed from V and 6 bases from J, the gap between germline ends came to 6 bases. Per germline, CDR1 SQVTM and CDR2 ANQGSEA. The CDR3 DNA sequence: TGCAGCGTTATGCGGGATACGCAGTATTTT. As protein: CSVMRDTQYF.

This chain links TRBV29-1 with TRBJ1-4, with D possibly matching TRBD1 (5 bases). Germline V gives CDR1 SQVTM, CDR2 ANQGSEA. Trimming removed 7 bases at V and 8 bases at J, with 14 bases between. This CDR3 spans 12 amino acids. The CDR3 DNA reads as TGCAGCGCCACAGGATTACGGGAAAAACTGTTTTTT. Amino acid sequence: CSATGLREKLFF.

V is TRBV5-4 and J is TRBJ2-7, with TRBD2 matching 8 bases. The CDR3 extends over 15 amino acids. CDR1 and CDR2 from the germline V gene are SGHNT and YYREEE (reference sequence). The ends lost 3 bases at V and 5 bases at J; junction bases unmatched: 10. CDR3 sequence (DNA): TGTGCCAGCAGCTCAGGAACTAGCGGAGGAGACGAGCAGTACTTC. This gives the protein CASSSGTSGGDEQYF.

The chain joins TRBV9 to TRBJ2-3; TRBD2 aligns across 10 bases. Trimming cost V 0 bases and J 1 base; bases outside gene matches: 8. The CDR3 runs to 18 residues. Germline loops: CDR1 SGDLS, CDR2 YYNGEE. CDR3 sequence (DNA): TGTGCCAGCAGCGTAGAAGGACTAGCGGCCTTAGGCACAGATACGCAGTATTTT. Encoded protein: CASSVEGLAALGTDTQYF.

The chain couples TRBV28 to TRBJ2-7; D possibly corresponds to TRBD1 (6 bases). With 1 base removed from V and 0 bases from J, the gap between germline ends came to 10 bases. Per germline, CDR1 MDHEN and CDR2 SYDVKM. The CDR3 is 15 residues long. The CDR3 reads CASSLSTGFSYEQYF. The DNA of the CDR3 is TGTGCCAGCAGTTTATCGACAGGCTTCTCCTACGAGCAGTACTTC.

Notes on this clone: The same CDR3 also results from other DNA sequences found in this sample. V usage is TRBV5-4 and J usage is TRBJ2-7; D call uncertain. This CDR3 region has 13 residues. Germline-derived CDR1 and CDR2 are SGHNT and YYREEE (reference sequence). Trimming removed 1 base at V and 0 bases at J, with 5 bases between. The CDR3 DNA follows: TGTGCCAGCAGCTTGCAATACTCCTACGAGCAGTACTTC. It yields the protein CASSLQYSYEQYF.

The chain links TRBV11-2 to TRBJ2-2; D gene ambiguous. Trimming took off 1 base at V and 5 bases at J, with 8 bases between the two ends. The length of the CDR3 is 14 residues. Germline assignment: CDR1 SGHAT and CDR2 FQNNGV. The CDR3 DNA follows: TGTGCCAGCAGCTTAGTTAGGTATACCGGGGAGCTGTTTTTT. Translating gives CASSLVRYTGELFF. Drawing the rest from reference TRBV11-2 and TRBJ2-2, the complete variable domain is EAGVAQSPRYKIIEKRQSVAFWCNPISGHATLYWYQQILGQGPKLLIQFQNNGVVDDSQLPKDRFSAERLKGVDSTLKIQPAKLEDSAVYLCASSLVRYTGELFFGEGSRLTVL.

For this clone: Other DNA sequences in the same sample also yield this CDR3. The rearrangement links TRBV4-3 to TRBJ2-7; D not certain. Deletions cut 0 bases from V and 3 bases from J, with 6 bases between. The CDR3 is made up of 13 amino acids. Germline lookup yields CDR1 LGHNA and CDR2 YSLEER. This CDR3 reads CASSQDLGYEQYF. CDR3 DNA sequence: TGCGCCAGCAGCCAAGATCTGGGCTACGAGCAGTACTTC.

Worth noting for this clone: At one boundary the junction diverges from the germline segment, which might be a read error. V usage is TRBV7-7 and J usage is TRBJ2-1; 7 bases are a match to TRBD2. The CDR3 sequence is 12 residues long. The germline V gene encodes CDR1 SSHAT and CDR2 FNYEAQ (reference sequence). DNA for the CDR3: TGTGCTAGCAGCCCGTGGGGGGGTGAGCAGTTCTTC. The encoded protein is CASSPWGGEQFF.

This chain uses TRBV13 with TRBJ2-5; D is unclear. V was shortened by 3 bases and J by 2 bases, with 10 bases between the two germline ends. Germline V gene lookup returns CDR1 PRHDT and CDR2 FYEKMQ (reference sequence). The CDR3 sequence is 14 residues long. For the CDR3, the DNA is TGTGCCAGCAGCTTGCGGTCCGTACAAGAGACCCAGTACTTC. The encoded protein is CASSLRSVQETQYF.

The chain has TRBV5-1 and TRBJ2-1, with no clear D. In germline, CDR1 is SGHRS, CDR2 YFSETQ. V was pared by 4 bases and J by 9 bases, with 17 bases between. The CDR3 length is 14 residues. CDR3 amino acids: CASSPGPEGSEQFF. The DNA of the CDR3 is TGCGCCAGCAGCCCTGGTCCCGAAGGCAGTGAGCAGTTCTTC.

The chain recombines TRBV6-5 with TRBJ2-2; TRBD2 is a possible D gene (5 bases). Germline V gene data show CDR1 as MNHEY and CDR2 as SVGAGI. Trimming removed 6 bases at V and 6 bases at J, with 14 bases between. CDR3 length equals 14 residues. Written as DNA, the CDR3 is TGTGCCAGCAGCCACGGTGGAGGCGCCGGGGAGCTGTTTTTT. Protein sequence: CASSHGGGAGELFF.

The chain is built from TRBV29-1 and TRBJ1-1, with a tentative D call TRBD1 (6 bases). Germline V CDR1 and CDR2: SQVTM, ANQGSEA. The V end lost 6 bases, the J end lost 0 bases, and 17 bases lay between the germline ends. This CDR3 has 15 amino acids. CDR3 sequence reads: CSVGYREMVNTEAFF. DNA of the CDR3: TGCAGCGTGGGATACAGGGAAATGGTGAACACTGAAGCTTTCTTT.

V gene TRBV6-5 combines with J gene TRBJ2-1; D is unclear. Germline V gives CDR1 MNHEY, CDR2 SVGAGI. Trimming left V 0 bases short and J 5 bases short, with 5 bases between. The CDR3 runs to 13 residues. This CDR3 reads CASSYSVHNEQFF. DNA for the CDR3: TGTGCCAGCAGTTACTCGGTACACAATGAGCAGTTCTTC.